This is a list of T cell receptor beta chains from one sample in a study of OX40 agonist ivuxolimab in advanced cancers. Some clones are missing from TCRdb's copy, which holds only in-frame ones; the method was immunoSEQ multiplex PCR. Counted here are some 80,000 clones, 80% to 90% occurring once; the ten biggest clones make up 20% to 25%. This sample comprised CD4+ or CD8+ T cells sorted from blood, obtained in a trial of the OX40 agonist ivuxolimab. These receptor sequences come from an adult with an advanced solid tumor such as melanoma, head and neck, liver or kidney cancer. CDR3s include the opening cysteine and the closing phenylalanine or tryptophan. D genes are given only for firm matches. Clone size is given for some rows only: seen once, a few or many times, or a class if the clone is expanded.

V,J,size,D,DNA,CDR3
TRBV5-1,TRBJ2-3,-,-,TGCGCCAGCAGCCTATCTGACAGAGCCGGCACAGATACGCAGTATTTT,CASSLSDRAGTDTQYF
TRBV19,TRBJ1-2,-,-,TGTGCCAGTAGGTTGGCCGGAGGCTACACCTTC,CASRLAGGYTF
TRBV19,TRBJ2-3,-,-,TGTGCCAGTAGCCCCCCGGGACTGCAATCGGATACGCAGTATTTT,CASSPPGLQSDTQYF
TRBV11-2,TRBJ2-2,-,TRBD2,TGTGCCAGCAGCTTAGCGCCTAGCGGGATGGGGTTTACCGGGGAGCTGTTTTTT,CASSLAPSGMGFTGELFF
TRBV4-3,TRBJ1-6,-,-,TGCGCCAGCAGCCAAGAAGGGGGGGCGAGGAAACCCCTCCACTTT,CASSQEGGARKPLHF
TRBV6-6,TRBJ2-7,-,TRBD2,TGTGCCAGCAGGCTGACTAGCAACTCCGGCGAGCAGTACTTC,CASRLTSNSGEQYF
TRBV6-1,TRBJ2-7,few,TRBD1,TGTGCCAGCAGTGAAGAATTCTCGGGACAGGGCCACGAGCAGTACTTC,CASSEEFSGQGHEQYF
TRBV11-2,TRBJ1-1,-,-,TGTGCCAGCAGCCCCGGAACCAACACTGAAGCTTTCTTT,CASSPGTNTEAFF
TRBV4-3,TRBJ1-3,-,-,TGCGCCAGCAGCCGGGAGAGGGAGTCTGGAAACACCATATATTTT,CASSRERESGNTIYF
TRBV19,TRBJ2-6,once,-,TGTGCCAGTAGTCGGACGGACTCTGGGGCCAACGTCCTGACTTTC,CASSRTDSGANVLTF
TRBV25-1,TRBJ2-2,-,-,TGTGCCAGCAGTGAATCGGTGGGTCCCGGGGAGCTGTTTTTT,CASSESVGPGELFF
TRBV7-2,TRBJ2-1,-,TRBD1,TGTGCCAGCAGCTTTAGAGGACAGGGGGCCGGTGAGCAGTTCTTC,CASSFRGQGAGEQFF
TRBV6-1,TRBJ1-1,few,-,TGTGCCACCAAGACAGAATTTAGGATCTCCACTGAAGCTTTCTTT,CATKTEFRISTEAFF
TRBV5-1,TRBJ1-1,-,TRBD1,TGCGCCAGCAGCACCGGACAGGGGGGTAACACTGAAGCTTTCTTT,CASSTGQGGNTEAFF
TRBV19,TRBJ1-5,-,-,TGTGCCACCGCCGGGACGGACAATCAGCCCCAGCATTTT,CATAGTDNQPQHF
TRBV4-1,TRBJ2-2,few,-,TGCGCCAGCAGCCAGGCCGACATGGGGTTTATTACCGGGGAGCTGTTTTTT,CASSQADMGFITGELFF
TRBV7-9,TRBJ2-2,-,TRBD2,TGTGCCAGCAGCTTAGCGGGAGGGCCAACCGGGGAGCTGTTTTTT,CASSLAGGPTGELFF
TRBV19,TRBJ2-5,-,TRBD2,TGTGCCAGTAATATGGGAGGGGAGACCCAGTACTTC,CASNMGGETQYF
TRBV19,TRBJ1-1,-,-,TGTGCCAGTAGTATCCACACACAGGGAAGGAACACTGAAGCTTTCTTT,CASSIHTQGRNTEAFF
TRBV11-3,TRBJ2-3,-,TRBD2,TGTGCCAGCAGCTCCGGGACTAGCGGTAGCACAGATACGCAGTATTTT,CASSSGTSGSTDTQYF
TRBV7-9,TRBJ2-1,-,TRBD1,TGTGCCAGCAGCCATGGGACAGGGGGGGATGAGCAGTTCTTC,CASSHGTGGDEQFF
TRBV7-2,TRBJ2-2,-,-,TGTGCCAGCAGCTTGTCGCAGGGTTTTCCCGGGGAGCTGTTTTTT,CASSLSQGFPGELFF
TRBV28,TRBJ1-2,many,-,TGTGCCAGCAGTCCGAGTTCCGGGCCAACTCACGGACCGGGAGGCTACACCTTC,CASSPSSGPTHGPGGYTF
TRBV11-2,TRBJ1-1,-,TRBD1,TGTGCCAGCAGCGTTGACAGGGATACTGAAGCTTTCTTT,CASSVDRDTEAFF
TRBV27,TRBJ1-2,-,TRBD1,TGTGCCAGCCCCTTCGGCGGACAGGGGCCGAACTATGGCTACACCTTC,CASPFGGQGPNYGYTF
TRBV7-8,TRBJ1-2,many,-,TGTGCCAGCAGCTCCAGGAGGTTTGGCTATGGCTACACCTTC,CASSSRRFGYGYTF
TRBV30,TRBJ1-1,-,TRBD1,TGTGCCAAAGACAGGGGTGGCACTGAAGCTTTCTTT,CAKDRGGTEAFF
TRBV11-2,TRBJ2-1,-,-,TGTGCCAGCAGCTTAGAAGTAGGTGGGTCGTACAATGAGCAGTTCTTC,CASSLEVGGSYNEQFF
TRBV4-3,TRBJ1-2,-,-,TGCGCCAGCAGCCCAGACAGATATGAAAACTATGGCTACACCTTC,CASSPDRYENYGYTF
TRBV28,TRBJ2-7,-,-,TGTGCCAGCAGTTCGCGGGGGCCCTACGAGCAGTACTTC,CASSSRGPYEQYF
TRBV5-4,TRBJ1-1,-,-,TGTGCCAGCAGCTTGAAGAACACTGAAGCTTTCTTT,CASSLKNTEAFF
TRBV29-1,TRBJ2-5,-,TRBD1,TGCAGCGTTGGATATGAAACCGGGACAGGAGCCTCGGAGACCCAGTACTTC,CSVGYETGTGASETQYF
TRBV4-3,TRBJ1-5,few,-,TGCGCCAGCAGCCAAGATGCCAGAGGGGGAAGCAATCAGCCCCAGCATTTT,CASSQDARGGSNQPQHF